This TCR beta chain was sequenced in a study of blood T cell repertoires in COVID-19. Whole-study context: The origin of the acute and convalescent COVID-19 samples was the United States, Italy and Spain. T cells, B-cell-depleted T cells, or PBMCs provided the cDNA or gDNA that served as material.

Germline V gene sequence: CDR1 SGHAT, CDR2 FQDESV (reference sequence). V shed 7 bases, J shed 4 bases, and the junction held 5 bases outside the gene matches. The CDR3 covers 13 residues. Original processing methods: Cell counts per sample came from amplifying reference gene primers. Only in-frame clones appear in the TCRdb table, and some are missing; sequencing was by immunoSEQ multiplex PCR. From that table come the V and J calls and clone size; the DNA was used to work out D and trimming. The sample lists 50,000 to 70,000 clones, about 88% occurring once. This sequence originates from a human donor with active COVID-19. The donor label of this sample is uncertain. Sequenced: peripheral blood. This rearrangement joins TRBV11-1 to TRBJ2-5; TRBD2 matches at 8 bases. Here the CDR3 DNA reads TGTGCCAGCAACAACCGGGGGGGAGAGACCCAGTACTTC. Protein sequence: CASNNRGGETQYF.